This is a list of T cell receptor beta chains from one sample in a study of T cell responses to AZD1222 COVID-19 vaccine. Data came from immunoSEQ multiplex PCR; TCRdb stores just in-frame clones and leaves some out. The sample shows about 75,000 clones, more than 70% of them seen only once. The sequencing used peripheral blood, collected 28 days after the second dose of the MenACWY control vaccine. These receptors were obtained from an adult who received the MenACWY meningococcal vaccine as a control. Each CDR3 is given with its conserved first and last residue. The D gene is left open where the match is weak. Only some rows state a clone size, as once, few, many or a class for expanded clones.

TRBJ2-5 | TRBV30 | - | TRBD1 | TGTGCCTGGAGCGGAAACAGGGGAGAGACCCAGTACTTC | CAWSGNRGETQYF
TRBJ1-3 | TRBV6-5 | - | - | TGTGCCAGCAGCGCGGGAGCAGCTGGAAACACCATATATTTT | CASSAGAAGNTIYF
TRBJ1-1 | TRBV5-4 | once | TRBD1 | TGTGCCAGCACCGTCCCGGGACAGAGGAGCGCTGAAGCTTTCTTT | CASTVPGQRSAEAFF
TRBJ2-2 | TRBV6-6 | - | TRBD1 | TGTGCCAGCAGCCCGTTGGGACAGGGGTACACCGGGGAGCTGTTTTTT | CASSPLGQGYTGELFF
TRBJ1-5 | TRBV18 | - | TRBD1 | TGTGCCAGCTCAGACCGGGACAGGGGCGGCCAGCCCCAGCATTTT | CASSDRDRGGQPQHF
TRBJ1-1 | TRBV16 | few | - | TGTGCCAGCAGCCAATCGGGGGGAAGGAGAACTGAAGCTTTCTTT | CASSQSGGRRTEAFF
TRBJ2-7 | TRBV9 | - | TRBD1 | TGTGCCAGCAGCGTTTCCGGGACAGGGGCCTACGAGCAGTACTTC | CASSVSGTGAYEQYF
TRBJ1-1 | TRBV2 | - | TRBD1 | TGTGCCAGCGCGGGACAGGGGAACACTGAAGCTTTCTTT | CASAGQGNTEAFF
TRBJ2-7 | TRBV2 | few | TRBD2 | TGTGCCAGCAGTGAACTTGTAGGGAGGGCCGAGCAGTACTTC | CASSELVGRAEQYF
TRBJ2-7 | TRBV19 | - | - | TGTGCCAGCGGGGCCTCCTACGAGCAGTACTTC | CASGASYEQYF
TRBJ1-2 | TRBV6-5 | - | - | TGTGCCAGCACCCAAGGCTCTGGCTACACCTTC | CASTQGSGYTF
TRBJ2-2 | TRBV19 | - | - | TGTGCCAGTAACCTACAGACCCCTACGAACACCGGGGAGCTGTTTTTT | CASNLQTPTNTGELFF
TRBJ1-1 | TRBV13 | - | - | TGTGCCAGCAGCTTAGGCCCGGGGATGAACACTGAAGCTTTCTTT | CASSLGPGMNTEAFF
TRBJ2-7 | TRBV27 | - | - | TGTGCCAGCAGTTTATCAGAGATATCCTACGAGCAGTACTTC | CASSLSEISYEQYF
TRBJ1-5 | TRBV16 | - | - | TGTGCCAGCAGCCAGTGGCTGAGCAATCAGCCCCAGCATTTT | CASSQWLSNQPQHF
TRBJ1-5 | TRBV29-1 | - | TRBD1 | TGCAGCGCCCGGACAGGGAATAGCAATCAGCCCCAGCATTTT | CSARTGNSNQPQHF
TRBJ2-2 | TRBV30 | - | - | TGTGCCTGGAGAGCTGTGCGGGAGCTGTTTTTT | CAWRAVRELFF
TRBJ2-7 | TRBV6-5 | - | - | TGTGCCAGCAGCCATACAACAGGGCAACCCTACGAGCAGTACTTC | CASSHTTGQPYEQYF
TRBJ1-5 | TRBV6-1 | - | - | TGTGCCAGCACCCCGGGGAGGGAAAGGTTCGGGGCCCAGCATTTT | CASTPGRERFGAQHF
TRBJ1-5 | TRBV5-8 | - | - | TGTGCCAGCAGCCAGAGGGGGGTGACGGTTCAGCCCCAGCATTTT | CASSQRGVTVQPQHF
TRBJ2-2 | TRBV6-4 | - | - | TGTGCCAGCAGTGACGGGGGTGAAGCGAACACCGGGGAGCTGTTTTTT | CASSDGGEANTGELFF
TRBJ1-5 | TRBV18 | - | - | TGTGCCAGCTCACAGGGAAATCAGCCCCAGCATTTT | CASSQGNQPQHF
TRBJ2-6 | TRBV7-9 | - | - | TGTGCCAGCAGCTTAATGCCCGATAGCGTCCTGACTTTC | CASSLMPDSVLTF
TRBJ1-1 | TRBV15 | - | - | TGTGCCACCAGCGGACTAGGGGGGACGCGAGGCGCTCTGCCTGAAGCTTTCTTT | CATSGLGGTRGALPEAFF
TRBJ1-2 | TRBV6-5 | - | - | TGTGCCAGCAGTCAAAACAGGGATAGTGGCTACACCTTC | CASSQNRDSGYTF
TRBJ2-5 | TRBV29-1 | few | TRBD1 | TGCAGCATCCGGGACAGGGTCCAAGAGACCCAGTACTTC | CSIRDRVQETQYF
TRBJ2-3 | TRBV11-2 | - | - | TGTGCCAGTAGGGCCGCATATACGCAGTATTTT | CASRAAYTQYF
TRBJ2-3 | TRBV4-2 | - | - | TGTGCCAGCAGCCAAGCCCGAGGACGCGTTAGCACAGATACGCAGTATTTT | CASSQARGRVSTDTQYF
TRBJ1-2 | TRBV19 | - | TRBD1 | TGTGCCAGTAGCCCGACAGGGGACTATGGCTACACCTTC | CASSPTGDYGYTF
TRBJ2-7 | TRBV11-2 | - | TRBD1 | TGTGCCAGCAGCTTAATAAGGGGGCAACGGTACGAGCAGTACTTC | CASSLIRGQRYEQYF
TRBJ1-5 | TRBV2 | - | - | TGTGCCAGCAGTACAGGGCCAGATCAGCCCCAGCATTTT | CASSTGPDQPQHF
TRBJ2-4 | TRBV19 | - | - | TGTGCCAGTAGTCCGATGGGGTACGACAAAAACATTCAGTACTTC | CASSPMGYDKNIQYF
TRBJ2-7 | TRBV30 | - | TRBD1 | TGTGCCTGGAGTGAGGGTGGGACAGGGTTCTACGAGCAGTACTTC | CAWSEGGTGFYEQYF
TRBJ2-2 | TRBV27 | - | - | TGTGCCAGCAGTATCCCTCCGGGCGGGGAGCTGTTTTTT | CASSIPPGGELFF
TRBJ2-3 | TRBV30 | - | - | TGTGCCTGGAGTTCGAGGAGCTCAGATACGCAGTATTTT | CAWSSRSSDTQYF
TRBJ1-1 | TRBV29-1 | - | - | TGCAGCCTACAGGAATCCAACACTGAAGCTTTCTTT | CSLQESNTEAFF
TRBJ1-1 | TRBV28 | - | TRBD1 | TGTGCCAGCAATAAAAGACAGGGGGCGATTACTGAAGCTTTCTTT | CASNKRQGAITEAFF
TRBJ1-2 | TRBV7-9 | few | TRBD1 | TGTGCCAGCAGCTTGGGGACAGCCATTAACTATGGCTACACCTTC | CASSLGTAINYGYTF
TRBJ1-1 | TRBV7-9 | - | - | TGTGCCAGCAACATCCCCGGGATACAACATGGTGAAGCTTTCTTT | CASNIPGIQHGEAFF
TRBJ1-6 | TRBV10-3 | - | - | TGTGCCATCAGCGAAGGACGGGGAAATTCACCCCTCCACTTT | CAISEGRGNSPLHF
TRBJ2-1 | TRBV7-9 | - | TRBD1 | TGTGCCAGCAGCCTTTGGACAGGTTCCTACAATGAGCAGTTCTTC | CASSLWTGSYNEQFF
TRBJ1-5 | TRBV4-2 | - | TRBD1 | TGTGCCAGCAGCCACCCGGGACAGGGAAGAGATAGCAATCAGCCCCAGCATTTT | CASSHPGQGRDSNQPQHF
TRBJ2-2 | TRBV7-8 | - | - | TGTGCCAGCAGGTTTAGGCCCGGGGAGCTGTTTTTT | CASRFRPGELFF
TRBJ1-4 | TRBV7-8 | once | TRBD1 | TGTGCCAGCAGCGTACCGGGACAGGGGACTGAAAAACTGTTTTTT | CASSVPGQGTEKLFF
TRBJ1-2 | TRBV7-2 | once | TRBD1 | TGTGCCAGCAGCCCCCACCGCGGACAGGGGTATGGCTACACCTTC | CASSPHRGQGYGYTF
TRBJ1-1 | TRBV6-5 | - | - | TGTGCCAGCACCACGACAGTGAACACTGAAGCTTTCTTT | CASTTTVNTEAFF
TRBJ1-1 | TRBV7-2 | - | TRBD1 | TGTGCCAGCAGCCCGCGGACAGGGGGCATTCCTGAAGCTTTCTTT | CASSPRTGGIPEAFF
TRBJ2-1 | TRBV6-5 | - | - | TGTGCCAGCAGTACTCCGCGGAATGAGCAGTTCTTC | CASSTPRNEQFF
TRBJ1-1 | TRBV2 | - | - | TGTGCCAGCAACCTAGGGGACACTGAAGCTTTCTTT | CASNLGDTEAFF
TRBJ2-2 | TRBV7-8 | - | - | TGTGCCAGCAGCTTAGAGGCCCGCTTGAACACCGGGGAGCTGTTTTTT | CASSLEARLNTGELFF
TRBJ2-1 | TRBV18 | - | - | TGTGCCAGCTCACCCTTAGACTCGGGCAATGAGCAGTTCTTC | CASSPLDSGNEQFF
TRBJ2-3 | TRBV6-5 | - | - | TGTGCCAGCACATACCGGGGGGCCCGGGGAGATACGCAGTATTTT | CASTYRGARGDTQYF
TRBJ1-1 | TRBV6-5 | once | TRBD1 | TGTGCCAGCAGGTACAGGGGAGTTAACACTGAAGCTTTCTTT | CASRYRGVNTEAFF
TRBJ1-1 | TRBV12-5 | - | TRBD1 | TGTGCTAGTGGCCCTACAGGGGATACTGAAGCTTTCTTT | CASGPTGDTEAFF
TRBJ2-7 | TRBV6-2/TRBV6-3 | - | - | TGTGCCAGCAGTTACAACATTCCCGGGGAAAACGAGCAGTACTTC | CASSYNIPGENEQYF
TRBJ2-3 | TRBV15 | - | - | TGTGCCACCGAAGACGTACTAAAATTTGGAGGGGGGCCAGATACGCAGTATTTT | CATEDVLKFGGGPDTQYF
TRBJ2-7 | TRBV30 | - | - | TGTGCCTGGTCCCGGGTGGGGGGAAAATACGAGCAGTACTTC | CAWSRVGGKYEQYF
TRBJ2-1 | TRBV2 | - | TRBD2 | TGTGCCAGCAGGGTAGCGGGGGAAACCTACAATGAGCAGTTCTTC | CASRVAGETYNEQFF
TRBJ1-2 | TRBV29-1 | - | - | TGCAGCGTGGGGGGGAACCACTATGGCTACACCTTC | CSVGGNHYGYTF